This is a list of T cell receptor beta chains from one sample in a study of blood T cells in healthy people across ages. TCRdb called the 5' RACE reads again in MiXCR, with one record for every CDR3 protein. This table has 750,000 to 950,000 distinct CDR3 sequences, roughly 28% appearing once. These data were also reused for a study on T cells of mothers and their children.

Sequenced sample: blood. These receptors originate from a woman aged 40 to 50 in good health. The CDR3 runs from the conserved cysteine through the conserved F or W. D genes are given only for firm matches. Expanded clones are given a class, and other clones once, few, many or no size at all.

J gene,V gene,D gene,clone size,CDR3 protein,CDR3 DNA
TRBJ2-7,TRBV5-1,TRBD1,many,CASSLGTGGAYEQYF,TGCGCCAGCAGCTTGGGGACAGGGGGTGCCTACGAGCAGTACTTC
TRBJ2-7,TRBV27,-,few,CASGPNPRYEQYF,TGTGCCAGCGGTCCTAATCCCCGCTACGAGCAGTACTTC
TRBJ1-2,TRBV5-1,TRBD1,few,CASSFGPEDTRGDYGYTF,TGCGCCAGCAGCTTTGGCCCTGAGGACACCAGGGGGGACTATGGCTACACCTTC
TRBJ1-1,TRBV10-3,-,-,CAIRESDRTEAFF,TGTGCCATCAGGGAGTCAGACAGAACTGAAGCTTTCTTT
TRBJ2-7,TRBV5-1,TRBD2,many,CASSSGGIEQYF,TGCGCCAGCAGCTCGGGGGGGATCGAGCAGTACTTC
TRBJ1-2,TRBV7-2,-,few,CASSLVTYGYTF,TGTGCCAGCAGCTTAGTCACGTATGGCTACACCTTC
TRBJ2-5,TRBV3-1,TRBD2,-,CTSNQERGSGYQETQYF,TGTACCAGCAACCAAGAGCGTGGTAGCGGGTACCAAGAGACCCAGTACTTC
TRBJ1-2,TRBV28,TRBD1,few,CASTISGTARDGYTF,TGTGCCAGCACCATCTCCGGGACAGCTAGGGATGGCTACACCTTC
TRBJ1-1,TRBV12-3/TRBV12-4,TRBD1,-,CASDRGTTEAFF,TGTGCCAGTGACAGGGGTACCACTGAAGCTTTCTTT
TRBJ1-5,TRBV20-1,-,few,CSARDPNSNQPQHF,TGCAGTGCTAGAGATCCCAATAGCAATCAGCCCCAGCATTTT
TRBJ1-2,TRBV2,TRBD1,-,CASSGDRDTYGYTF,TGTGCCAGCAGCGGGGACAGGGATACCTATGGCTACACCTTC
TRBJ1-3,TRBV6-1,TRBD1,many,CASKPGTGTSGNTIYF,TGTGCCAGCAAACCCGGGACAGGGACCTCTGGAAACACCATATATTTT
TRBJ2-5,TRBV2,-,-,CASSGDARRTQYF,TGTGCCAGCAGTGGGGACGCCCGGCGGACCCAGTACTTC
TRBJ1-1,TRBV5-1,TRBD1,-,CASTLTGGGNTEAFF,TGCGCCAGCACCCTGACAGGGGGGGGGAACACTGAAGCTTTCTTT
TRBJ2-2,TRBV12-3/TRBV12-4,TRBD1,-,CASSSRVGGQTGELFF,TGTGCCAGCAGTTCCCGGGTAGGGGGCCAAACCGGGGAGCTGTTTTTT
TRBJ2-5,TRBV7-3,TRBD2,-,CASSVIAGLETQYF,TGTGCCAGCAGCGTGATAGCGGGGCTGGAGACCCAGTACTTC
TRBJ2-7,TRBV3-1,-,-,CASSHESFEQYF,TGTGCCAGCAGCCACGAATCCTTCGAGCAGTACTTC
TRBJ2-3,TRBV9,TRBD1,-,CASSVEGGSVTDTQYF,TGTGCCAGCAGCGTAGAAGGGGGCTCCGTCACAGATACGCAGTATTTT
TRBJ1-2,TRBV25-1,-,few,CASSESGSYGYTF,TGTGCCAGCAGTGAGTCTGGGTCCTATGGCTACACCTTC
TRBJ2-5,TRBV6-6,TRBD2,many,CASSSRLAGLQETQYF,TGTGCCAGCAGTTCGAGACTAGCGGGGCTCCAAGAGACCCAGTACTTC
TRBJ1-1,TRBV20-1,TRBD1,many,CSASGQANTEAFF,TGCAGTGCCTCGGGACAGGCGAACACTGAAGCTTTCTTT
TRBJ1-3,TRBV6-6,-,-,CATYGRNSGNTIYF,TGTGCCACCTATGGACGGAACTCTGGAAACACCATATATTTT
TRBJ1-1,TRBV6-2/TRBV6-3,-,once,CASSYKQGNTEAFF,TGTGCCAGCAGTTACAAACAGGGGAACACTGAAGCTTTCTTT
TRBJ2-7,TRBV5-1,-,many,CASSRGDYYEQYF,TGCGCCAGCAGTCGCGGGGATTACTACGAGCAGTACTTC
TRBJ2-4,TRBV13,TRBD1,many,CASSQTGVMNIQYF,TGTGCCAGCAGCCAGACAGGGGTAATGAACATTCAGTACTTC
TRBJ2-7,TRBV5-1,TRBD1,-,CASGFGDRGHNEQYF,TGCGCCAGCGGCTTTGGGGACAGGGGCCACAATGAGCAGTACTTC
TRBJ2-6,TRBV7-9,-,-,CASSLWEKGDPGANVLTF,TGTGCCAGCAGCTTATGGGAAAAAGGGGACCCTGGGGCCAACGTCCTGACTTTC
TRBJ1-2,TRBV7-2,-,-,CASSSMGRNYGYTF,TGTGCCAGCAGCTCAATGGGCAGAAACTATGGCTACACCTTC
TRBJ1-1,TRBV4-1,-,few,CASSQEPPGGFDTEAFF,TGCGCCAGCAGCCAAGAACCCCCGGGAGGGTTTGATACTGAAGCTTTCTTT
TRBJ2-1,TRBV6-5,-,-,CASSSRWSVSYNEQFF,TGTGCCAGCAGTTCCCGGTGGTCAGTATCCTACAATGAGCAGTTCTTC
TRBJ1-1,TRBV3-1,-,-,CASSQYGGDAGEAFF,TGTGCCAGCAGCCAGTACGGGGGGGACGCCGGTGAAGCTTTCTTT
TRBJ1-1,TRBV29-1,-,-,CSVEDGHPNTEAFF,TGCAGCGTTGAAGATGGACACCCGAACACTGAAGCTTTCTTT
TRBJ2-2,TRBV5-1,-,-,CASSLEKGKIGELFF,TGCGCCAGCAGCTTGGAGAAGGGGAAGATCGGGGAACTGTTTTTT
TRBJ2-1,TRBV9,TRBD1,many,CASSVDGQGYNEQFF,TGTGCCAGCAGCGTAGACGGACAGGGTTACAATGAGCAGTTCTTC